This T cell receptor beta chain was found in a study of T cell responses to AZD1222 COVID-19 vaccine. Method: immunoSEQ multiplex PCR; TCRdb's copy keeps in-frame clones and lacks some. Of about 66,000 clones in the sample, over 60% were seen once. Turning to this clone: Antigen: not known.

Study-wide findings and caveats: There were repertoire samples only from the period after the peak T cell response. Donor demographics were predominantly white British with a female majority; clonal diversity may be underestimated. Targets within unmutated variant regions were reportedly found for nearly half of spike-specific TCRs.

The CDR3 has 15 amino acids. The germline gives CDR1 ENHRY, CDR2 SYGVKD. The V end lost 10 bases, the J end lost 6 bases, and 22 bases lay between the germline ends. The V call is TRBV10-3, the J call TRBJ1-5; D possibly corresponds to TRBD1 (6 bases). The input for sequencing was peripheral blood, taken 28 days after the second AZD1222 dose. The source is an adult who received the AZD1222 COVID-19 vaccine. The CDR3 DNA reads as TGTGCCACCACGGCGGGAACAGGGACGGGTCAGCCCCAGCATTTT. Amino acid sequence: CATTAGTGTGQPQHF.